This is a list of T cell receptor beta chains from one sample in a study of blood T cell repertoires in COVID-19. Assay: immunoSEQ multiplex PCR; the TCRdb copy retains only in-frame clones and omits some. The sample records tens of thousands of clones, over 75% being singletons. The sample comprised peripheral blood. Receptors were obtained from a woman older than 75 with active or convalescent COVID-19. Each CDR3 is given with its conserved first and last residue. The D gene is left open where the match is weak. Clone size is given for some rows only: seen once, a few or many times, or a class if the clone is expanded.

>TRBV29-1|TRBJ1-2|TRBD1|once
TGCAGCGGTGGAGGGGGCGACTATGGCTACACCTTC
CSGGGGDYGYTF
>TRBV6-4|TRBJ1-4|.|.
TGTGCCAGCAGAGCAGGCCCTCCAACTAATGAAAAACTGTTTTTT
CASRAGPPTNEKLFF
>TRBV14|TRBJ2-2|.|.
TGTGCCAGCAGCCAGGTAGTGAACACCGGGGAGCTGTTTTTT
CASSQVVNTGELFF
>TRBV21-1|TRBJ1-4|.|.
TGTGCCAGTTACACAGGGGCGCGTGAAAAACTGTTTTTT
CASYTGAREKLFF
>TRBV19|TRBJ1-5|TRBD1|.
TGTGCCAGTAGTTGGGACAGCCTAGTCAATCAGCCCCAGCATTTT
CASSWDSLVNQPQHF
>TRBV30|TRBJ1-2|TRBD1|.
TGTGCCCGATCAACAGGGGGATTAAGGAATGGCTACACCTTC
CARSTGGLRNGYTF
>TRBV2|TRBJ2-1|.|.
TGTGCCAGCAGTGAAACTAGGAAGCCACCAACCCGCAATGAGCAGTTCTTC
CASSETRKPPTRNEQFF
>TRBV7-2|TRBJ2-5|.|.
TGTGCCAGCAGCTTATTGTCGGACCAAGAGACCCAGTACTTC
CASSLLSDQETQYF
>TRBV7-6|TRBJ1-6|.|.
TGTGCCAGCAGCTTAGGCGTGTATTCACCCCTCCACTTT
CASSLGVYSPLHF
>TRBV7-3|TRBJ2-3|TRBD2|.
TGTGCCAGCACGACTAGCGGGGGGAGTAGAACAGATACGCAGTATTTT
CASTTSGGSRTDTQYF
>TRBV2|TRBJ2-1|TRBD2|few
TGTGCCAGCAGTGACCCCCTGCGGGGGGGCCAACCTGAGCAGTTCTTC
CASSDPLRGGQPEQFF
>TRBV19|TRBJ2-1|TRBD1|.
TGTGCCAGTAGTATAGCCAGGGGGCAAGTCGATGAGCAGTTCTTC
CASSIARGQVDEQFF
>TRBV27|TRBJ2-2|TRBD1|few
TGTGCCAGCAGTTTCGAGCGGTCTCGGACAGGCGGGGAGCTGTTTTTT
CASSFERSRTGGELFF
>TRBV4-1|TRBJ1-3|.|few
TGCGCCAGCAGCCGAGACAAGACAGAAGGAAACACCATATATTTT
CASSRDKTEGNTIYF
>TRBV9|TRBJ2-7|.|.
TGTGCCAGCAGCCGGGGGACCGCGCCCTCCTACGAGCAGTACTTC
CASSRGTAPSYEQYF
>TRBV7-3|TRBJ2-1|TRBD2|.
TGTGCCAGCAGTCTAGCGGGTTCGTCCTCCTACAATGAGCAGTTCTTC
CASSLAGSSSYNEQFF
>TRBV6-5|TRBJ2-7|.|.
TGTGCCAGCGGTAGAAGACTAGGGTCGTCCGAGCAGTACTTC
CASGRRLGSSEQYF
>TRBV5-1|TRBJ1-1|.|.
TGCGCCAGCAGCTTGGTAGACAGATACACTGAAGCTTTCTTT
CASSLVDRYTEAFF
>TRBV9|TRBJ2-7|.|.
TGTGCCAGCAGCGAGAGGGACACCTCCTACGAGCAGTACTTC
CASSERDTSYEQYF
>TRBV3-1/TRBV3-2|TRBJ1-3|.|.
TGTGCCAGCAGCCAAGGAGGCGGGGTTGGAAACACCATATATTTT
CASSQGGGVGNTIYF
>TRBV30|TRBJ1-1|.|.
TGTGCCTGGAGTGTAACAGCCTCAAACACTGAAGCTTTCTTT
CAWSVTASNTEAFF
>TRBV5-1|TRBJ2-3|.|.
TGCGCCAGCAGCTTGTGGTCGCAGGGCCCAGATACGCAGTATTTT
CASSLWSQGPDTQYF
>TRBV7-3|TRBJ2-1|TRBD2|.
TGTGCCAGCACCTTTAGCGGGAGCCCCAATGAGCAGTTCTTC
CASTFSGSPNEQFF
>TRBV7-2|TRBJ2-3|TRBD1|.
TGTGCCAGCAGCTCCCAGGGACAGTTGGCAGATACGCAGTATTTT
CASSSQGQLADTQYF
>TRBV5-6|TRBJ1-5|TRBD1|once
TGTGCCAGCAGCTCTCAGGGGGCGGGCAATCAGCCCCAGCATTTT
CASSSQGAGNQPQHF
>TRBV6-6|TRBJ1-1|.|.
TGTGCCAGCAGTTCTAAGGGCAGGGATTTCGCTGAAGCTTTCTTT
CASSSKGRDFAEAFF
>TRBV5-1|TRBJ2-2|TRBD1|.
TGCGCCAGCAGCTTGGGACAGGGGAACACCGGGGAGCTGTTTTTT
CASSLGQGNTGELFF
>TRBV2|TRBJ1-4|TRBD1|.
TGTGCCAGTAGGGACGCTACAGGGGCGACTAATGAAAAACTGTTTTTT
CASRDATGATNEKLFF
>TRBV5-1|TRBJ2-5|TRBD2|.
TGCGCCAGCAGCGCAGGGACTAGCGGGAAAGAGACCCAGTACTTC
CASSAGTSGKETQYF
>TRBV28|TRBJ1-2|TRBD1|.
TGTGCCAGCAACCCGGGGACAGACTATGGCTACACCTTC
CASNPGTDYGYTF
>TRBV27|TRBJ2-2|TRBD2|few
TGTGCCAGCAGTTTATTCCCCAGGACTAGCGGGAGTAGGGAGCTGTTTTTT
CASSLFPRTSGSRELFF
>TRBV19|TRBJ2-7|TRBD2|.
TGTGCCAGGGGGGGGGAATACGAGCAGTACTTC
CARGGEYEQYF
>TRBV28|TRBJ1-1|.|.
TGTGCCAGCAGCCGCGCGGGGAGGACTGAAGCTTTCTTT
CASSRAGRTEAFF
>TRBV9|TRBJ2-5|TRBD2|.
TGTGCCAGCAGCGTAGACCTGAGACTAGCGGGCCAAGAGACCCAGTACTTC
CASSVDLRLAGQETQYF
>TRBV19|TRBJ1-1|.|few
TGTGCCAGTAGTCTGGGAGCGAGGTTGGGGACTGAAGCTTTCTTT
CASSLGARLGTEAFF
>TRBV9|TRBJ1-5|.|.
TGTGCCAGCAGCGTAGCCCCAAATCAGCCCCAGCATTTT
CASSVAPNQPQHF
>TRBV5-1|TRBJ2-2|TRBD2|.
TGCGCCAGTACTAGCGGGATTAACACCGGGGAGCTGTTTTTT
CASTSGINTGELFF
>TRBV10-3|TRBJ2-1|.|.
TGTGCCATCAATCAGGGTAGTGAGCAGTTCTTC
CAINQGSEQFF
>TRBV9|TRBJ1-3|.|once
TGTGCCAGCAGCGTTGAACACTCGGGGAGCTCTGGAAACACCATATATTTT
CASSVEHSGSSGNTIYF
>TRBV2|TRBJ1-2|TRBD1|.
TGTGCCAGCAGTGAACAGGGGGCGGACTATGGCTACACCTTC
CASSEQGADYGYTF
>TRBV10-3|TRBJ2-5|TRBD1|.
TGTGCCACAAGGGGGCCAGAAGAGACCCAGTACTTC
CATRGPEETQYF
>TRBV7-9|TRBJ1-2|.|.
TGTGCCAGCAGCTTAGAGGCGAGGGGCTACACCTTC
CASSLEARGYTF
>TRBV6-2/TRBV6-3|TRBJ2-3|TRBD2|.
TGTGCCAGCAGTTACTCACCAGCGGGAGACGCAGATACGCAGTATTTT
CASSYSPAGDADTQYF
>TRBV6-2/TRBV6-3|TRBJ2-1|.|.
TGTGCCAGCAGTTACTCGAATCTCAGGAATGAGCAGTTCTTC
CASSYSNLRNEQFF
>TRBV19|TRBJ1-5|.|.
TGTGCCAGTATACTCTCGGTTCATAGCAATCAGCCCCAGCATTTT
CASILSVHSNQPQHF
>TRBV7-9|TRBJ2-1|TRBD2|.
TGTGCCAGCAGCTGGGGGACTAGCGGGAGCAATGAGCAGTTCTTC
CASSWGTSGSNEQFF
>TRBV19|TRBJ1-4|.|.
TGTGCCAGTAGTATTTTAGGAGGGGACAATGAAAAACTGTTTTTT
CASSILGGDNEKLFF